These 27 T cell receptor beta chains originate from one sample sequenced in a study of shared T cell receptors in the human thymus. Libraries were prepared by immunoSEQ multiplex PCR; TCRdb keeps only in-frame clonotypes and omits some of them. Found here are about 540,000 clones, around three quarters of them singletons; the top ten hold more than 0.01%. These data were likewise used in another study, on human thymus T cells.

The specimen sequenced was thymocytes. Every receptor here comes from a boy under three years old with a congenital heart defect.

The CDR3 region has the DNA TGTGCCAGCAGCCAAGTTGTCTCCGGGACTAGCACAGATACGCAGTATTTT. The encoded protein is CASSQVVSGTSTDTQYF. This chain joins TRBV14 and TRBJ2-3, with D tentatively TRBD2 (6 bases). CDR1 and CDR2 from the germline V gene are SGHDN and FVKESK. The V end lost 1 base, the J end lost 0 bases, and 14 bases lay between the germline ends. The CDR3 loop spans 17 amino acids.

This clone was seen just once. This chain links TRBV11-2 with TRBJ1-5; D remains unclear. Germline loops: CDR1 SGHAT, CDR2 FQNNGV. V lost 0 bases and J 0 bases, leaving 18 bases between the germline ends. This CDR3 region has 19 residues. CDR3: CASSLDRGTAPYSNQPQHF. The CDR3 coding sequence is TGTGCCAGCAGCTTAGATCGGGGTACCGCCCCCTATAGCAATCAGCCCCAGCATTTT. Full variable domain (remainder filled in from reference TRBV11-2 and TRBJ1-5): EAGVAQSPRYKIIEKRQSVAFWCNPISGHATLYWYQQILGQGPKLLIQFQNNGVVDDSQLPKDRFSAERLKGVDSTLKIQPAKLEDSAVYLCASSLDRGTAPYSNQPQHFGDGTRLSIL.

A single count supports this clone. The chain carries TRBV15 and TRBJ2-4, with D perhaps matching TRBD2 (5 bases). This CDR3 spans 14 amino acids. Germline loops: CDR1 LNHNV, CDR2 YYDKDF (reference sequence). The ends were cut back, 5 bases at V and 3 bases at J, with 11 bases in the middle. The CDR3 nucleotides read TGTGCCACCAGCCGTACTAGGTTCAAAAACATTCAGTACTTC. Translation: CATSRTRFKNIQYF. Full variable domain (remainder filled in from reference TRBV15 and TRBJ2-4): DAMVIQNPRYQVTQFGKPVTLSCSQTLNHNVMYWYQQKSSQAPKLLFHYYDKDFNNEADTPDNFQSRRPNTSFCFLDIRSPGLGDTAMYLCATSRTRFKNIQYFGAGTRLSVL.

The rearrangement uses TRBV14 and TRBJ2-7; 8 nucleotides agree with TRBD1. V lost 3 bases to trimming and J lost 6 bases; unmatched junction nucleotides: 13. The CDR3 extends over 16 amino acids. CDR1 and CDR2 (germline): SGHDN, FVKESK. CDR3 amino acids: CASSHRSWTGLFEQYF. CDR3 coding DNA: TGTGCCAGCAGCCATAGATCCTGGACAGGGCTGTTCGAGCAGTACTTC.

The J gene is TRBJ1-5, the V gene TRBV10-2; maybe TRBD1 (6 bases). In germline, CDR1 is WSHSY, CDR2 SAAADI. CDR3 size: 15 residues. V dropped 8 bases and J dropped 2 bases, with 16 bases sitting between them. CDR3 coding DNA: TGCGCCAGCGGGCGGGGGGCTTCTGGCAATCAGCCCCAGCATTTT. As protein: CASGRGASGNQPQHF.

The chain joins TRBV29-1 to TRBJ2-5; D gene ambiguous. Trimming removed 7 bases at V and 0 bases at J, with 6 bases between. The CDR3 has 11 residues. From germline, CDR1 is SQVTM and CDR2 ANQGSEA. As DNA, the CDR3 is TGCAGCGCTGGAGACCAAGAGACCCAGTACTTC. This codes for CSAGDQETQYF.

The rearrangement joins TRBV5-1 to TRBJ2-1; D might be TRBD2 (6 bases). Deletions cut 0 bases from V and 7 bases from J, with 8 bases between. The CDR3 covers 13 residues. The germline V gene encodes CDR1 SGHRS and CDR2 YFSETQ. The CDR3 protein is CASSLVGLNEQFF. CDR3 sequence (DNA): TGCGCCAGCAGCTTGGTCGGACTAAATGAGCAGTTCTTC.

This sequence joins TRBV7-8 and TRBJ2-7; possibly TRBD1 for D (6 bases). The germline gives CDR1 SGHVS, CDR2 FQNEAQ. V was clipped by 0 bases and J by 4 bases, with 19 bases between them. CDR3 size: 17 residues. CDR3 DNA sequence: TGTGCCAGCAGCTTAGCGATTTCGGGAAGGGGGTCATACGAGCAGTACTTC. It codes for CASSLAISGRGSYEQYF.

This chain joins TRBV27 and TRBJ1-5; tentative D call: TRBD1 (6 bases). V lost 5 bases and J lost 6, with 11 bases in between. The length of the CDR3 is 13 residues. Germline V gene data show CDR1 as MNHEY and CDR2 as SMNVEV (reference sequence). CDR3 DNA sequence: TGTGCCAGCAGTACAGGGCTCATTCAGCCCCAGCATTTT. This gives the protein CASSTGLIQPQHF.

The rearrangement links TRBV7-2 to TRBJ2-7, with TRBD2 identical over 9 bases. There are 15 residues in the CDR3. Trimming cost V 5 bases and J 3 bases; bases outside gene matches: 8. Germline V gene sequence: CDR1 SGHTA, CDR2 FQGNSA. CDR3 sequence: CASSLLTSGDYEQYF. The CDR3 nucleotides are TGTGCCAGCAGCCTTCTGACTAGCGGAGACTACGAGCAGTACTTC.

This chain links TRBV4-3 with TRBJ2-2, with D perhaps matching TRBD1 (7 bases). V was pared by 4 bases and J by 3 bases, with 21 bases between. CDR3 length equals 18 residues. Germline V gives CDR1 LGHNA, CDR2 YSLEER. This CDR3 is CASSPRGKTGMYTGELFF. CDR3 bases: TGCGCCAGCAGCCCGCGGGGAAAGACAGGGATGTACACCGGGGAGCTGTTTTTT.

This chain links TRBV6-6 with TRBJ2-3, with TRBD2 matching over 8 bases. The CDR3 has 14 amino acids. V lost 8 bases and J lost 4; bases outside the gene matches: 8. Germline CDR1 is MNHNY and CDR2 is SVGAGI (reference sequence). Here the CDR3 DNA reads TGTGCCAGCCTGGCGGGAGGATTCCCAGATACGCAGTATTTT. It is translated as CASLAGGFPDTQYF.

The chain recombines TRBV29-1 with TRBJ2-3, with D maybe TRBD1 (6 bases). Germline-derived CDR1 and CDR2 are SQVTM and ANQGSEA. Trimming removed 2 bases at V and 6 bases at J, with 18 bases between. This CDR3 is built from 15 residues. This CDR3 reads CSVEIVTGGGDTQYF. In DNA form, the CDR3 reads TGCAGCGTTGAAATCGTGACAGGCGGCGGGGATACGCAGTATTTT.

The chain is built from TRBV28 and TRBJ2-1, with D hard to call. Germline CDR1 and CDR2: MDHEN and SYDVKM. The CDR3 spans 15 residues. V dropped 5 bases and J dropped 8 bases, with 19 bases sitting between them. The CDR3 region is CASSHLRTLVHEQFF. The CDR3 bases are TGTGCCAGCAGTCACCTGCGAACGTTAGTTCATGAGCAGTTCTTC.

This chain links TRBV4-2 with TRBJ2-7, with 8 bases fitting TRBD2. The trim removed 2 bases at V and 5 bases at J, leaving 14 bases unmatched. The CDR3 totals 17 residues. Per the germline V gene, CDR1 is LGHNA and CDR2 is YNFKEQ. The CDR3 DNA sequence: TGTGCCAGCAGCCAACCCCGACGGGGAGCGGGAGTTGACGAGCAGTACTTC. Protein sequence: CASSQPRRGAGVDEQYF.

V gene TRBV4-2 combines with J gene TRBJ2-3, with 8 bases that match TRBD2. The V and J ends lost 1 base and 6 bases, in that order; junction bases with no gene match: 15. The CDR3 sequence is 18 residues long. From germline, CDR1 is LGHNA and CDR2 YNFKEQ. CDR3 nucleotide sequence: TGTGCCAGCAGCCAAGCCAACGTTCGACGGGAGGGCCGGGATACGCAGTATTTT. It translates to CASSQANVRREGRDTQYF.

The rearrangement joins TRBV27 to TRBJ2-7; 10 bases align to TRBD2. The CDR3 has 15 amino acids. V was clipped by 6 bases and J by 2 bases; unmatched bases: 7. Germline V CDR1 and CDR2: MNHEY, SMNVEV (reference sequence). The CDR3: CASSTLAGIPYEQYF. The CDR3 DNA reads as TGTGCCAGCAGCACACTAGCGGGGATCCCCTACGAGCAGTACTTC.

The V gene is TRBV28, the J gene TRBJ2-7; 15 bases map to TRBD2. Per the germline V gene, CDR1 is MDHEN and CDR2 is SYDVKM. The CDR3 runs to 15 residues. V gave up 6 bases and J gave up 6 bases; unmatched junction bases: 6. The CDR3 loop reads CASRRTSGRACEQYF. CDR3 DNA: TGTGCCAGCAGAAGGACTAGCGGGAGGGCCTGCGAGCAGTACTTC.

The chain recombines TRBV5-6 with TRBJ2-7, with D maybe TRBD1 (5 bases). CDR1 and CDR2 (germline): SGHDT, YYEEEE. The CDR3 is 17 amino acids. V lost 3 bases to trimming and J lost 2 bases, with 21 bases between them. As DNA, the CDR3 is TGTGCCAGCAGCTCGACCGGTCGGACACCCCACGCCTACGAGCAGTACTTC. It encodes CASSSTGRTPHAYEQYF. Using reference TRBV5-6 and TRBJ2-7 for the parts outside the CDR3, the full variable domain is DAGVTQSPTHLIKTRGQQVTLRCSPKSGHDTVSWYQQALGQGPQFIFQYYEEEERQRGNFPDRFSGHQFPNYSSELNVNALLLGDSALYLCASSSTGRTPHAYEQYFGPGTRLTVT.

The chain employs TRBV4-1 and TRBJ1-3, with TRBD1 matching over 9 bases. The V and J ends lost 6 bases and 0 bases, in that order; junction bases with no gene match: 6. Germline-derived CDR1 and CDR2 are MGHRA and YSYEKL. The CDR3 extends over 16 amino acids. The CDR3 coding sequence is TGCGCCAGCAGACCCGGGACAGGGCTCTCTGGAAACACCATATATTTT. Its protein product is CASRPGTGLSGNTIYF.

CDR3 coding DNA: TGCGCCAGCAGCCAAGAATCGAAATGGCCCTACGAGCAGTACTTC. Encoded protein: CASSQESKWPYEQYF. V gene TRBV4-3 combines with J gene TRBJ2-7; no firm D call. The CDR3 runs 15 residues. Germline V CDR1 and CDR2: LGHNA, YSLEER. V lost 0 bases, J lost 2 bases, and 11 bases lay in between.

The chain links TRBV14 to TRBJ1-3, with 12 bases fitting TRBD1. The CDR3 has 17 amino acids. V lost 1 base, J lost 4 bases, and 5 bases stayed unmatched. Germline CDR1 is SGHDN and CDR2 is FVKESK. CDR3: CASSQVGQGAPGNTIYF. CDR3 DNA sequence: TGTGCCAGCAGCCAAGTGGGACAGGGGGCGCCGGGAAACACCATATATTTT.

The V call is TRBV15, the J call TRBJ2-7; perhaps TRBD1 as D (6 bases). Trimming shortened V by 0 bases and J by 7 bases, and 16 bases separated the two germline ends. The CDR3 runs to 15 residues. Germline loops: CDR1 LNHNV, CDR2 YYDKDF (reference sequence). The CDR3 here is CATSRDQGTVGEQYF. Here the CDR3 DNA reads TGTGCCACCAGCAGAGATCAGGGGACCGTGGGAGAGCAGTACTTC.

V gene TRBV27 combines with J gene TRBJ2-5, with 9 bases lining up with TRBD1. The germline gives CDR1 MNHEY, CDR2 SMNVEV (reference sequence). J was trimmed by 2 bases and V by 4 bases; bases with no gene match: 11. The CDR3 is 17 amino acids. CDR3 residues: CASSSLSVGQGQETQYF. The CDR3 DNA reads TGTGCCAGCAGTTCCCTCTCTGTCGGACAGGGGCAAGAGACCCAGTACTTC.

V and J are TRBV7-3 and TRBJ2-2; TRBD2 is a possible D gene (5 bases). Germline lookup yields CDR1 SGHTA and CDR2 FQGTGA. The CDR3 is 15 amino acids. The ends were cut back, 5 bases at V and 0 bases at J, with 10 bases in the middle. CDR3 loop: CASSPRAANTGELFF. CDR3 sequence (DNA): TGTGCCAGCAGCCCGAGGGCCGCGAACACCGGGGAGCTGTTTTTT.

The chain has TRBV5-1 and TRBJ2-5, with 8 bases matching TRBD2. J lost 4 bases, V lost 0 bases, and 5 bases had no gene match. Looked up from germline, CDR1 is SGHRS and CDR2 is YFSETQ. The CDR3 has 15 amino acids. The CDR3 sequence: CASSLVCAGGETQYF. CDR3 nucleotides: TGCGCCAGCAGCTTGGTGTGTGCGGGAGGAGAGACCCAGTACTTC.

The chain joins TRBV4-1 to TRBJ2-1; D unresolved. The length of the CDR3 is 11 residues. Germline values: CDR1 MGHRA, CDR2 YSYEKL. Trimming cost V 8 bases and J 7 bases, with 9 bases left between them. CDR3 coding DNA: TGCGCCAGCGAGGAACGGAATGAGCAGTTCTTC. It encodes CASEERNEQFF.